The text below deals with one TCR beta chain. What it recognizes is unknown. The CDR3 is 17 amino acids. Germline V CDR1 and CDR2: SGHTA, FQGTGA. Trimming took 1 base from V and 9 from J, leaving 22 bases between them. Generated by immunoSEQ multiplex PCR, the TCRdb table keeps only in-frame clones and is missing some. The sample has some 69,000 clones; more than 70% are singletons. Prior to sequencing, the ViraFEST assay stimulated PBMC with viral peptide pools, which expanded the antigen-specific CD4+ T cells. Culturing for nine to ten days preceded CD4+ T cell isolation. No vaccinee had earlier SARS-CoV-2 infection, and nucleocapsid antibodies were negative. Cultures got half-medium changes with IL-2 on days 3 and 7. This sample was taken from a study of vaccination effects on CD4 cells after COVID-19. The wider study: Subjects were given two BNT162b2 or mRNA-1273 vaccine doses.

The study's findings and limits: Vaccine- and infection-induced clones showed marked clonal contraction late following vaccination.

V is TRBV7-3 and J is TRBJ2-1; D may be TRBD1 or TRBD2 (5 bases each). The TCR was taken from a human donor who received a COVID-19 vaccine. The specimen comprised CD4+ T cells from PBMCs cultured with HCoV-NL63 spike peptides, sampled before COVID-19 vaccination. CDR3 bases: TGTGCCAGCAGCTTAAATGGCTTCGGGACGGCGGTGGGTGAGCAGTTCTTC. It translates to CASSLNGFGTAVGEQFF.